This T cell receptor (beta chain) was recovered during a study of breast tumors, draining lymph nodes, adjacent tissues. Findings and limits, study-wide: Findings are consistent with lymph node origin and intratumoral expansion of most tumor T cells.

The CDR3 is made up of 14 amino acids. CDR1 is MDHEN, CDR2 SYDVKM, per germline. V trimming: 5 bases; J trimming: 6 bases; junction bases outside the gene matches: 8. This clonotype showed up many times. Its antigen remains unidentified. The lymph nodes were axillary draining lymph nodes from breast cancer patients. TCRdb ran MiXCR on the multiplex PCR reads and lists one entry per CDR3 protein. The data hold about 170,000 distinct CDR3 sequences, with 33% observed a single time. Sequencing used axillary lymph node tissue. The sequence was collected from a female donor with breast cancer. Some clones in this sample may be carry-over from other donors' samples. J is TRBJ2-3 and V is TRBV28, with 7 bases identical to TRBD1. DNA for the CDR3: TGTGCCAGCAGTCGACAGGGAGTCGCGGATACGCAGTATTTT. This encodes CASSRQGVADTQYF.